The clone carrying this TCR beta chain qualifies as medium-sized. Its antigen is not known. The data originate from a study of liver allograft versus peripheral blood T cells. Turning to the study itself: Repertoires of T cell receptors in transplanted livers were compared with recipients' peripheral blood repertoires. Findings and limits, study-wide: Liver allograft and peripheral blood T cell receptor repertoires reportedly differed.

TCRdb itself ran the reads through MiXCR, one entry per CDR3 protein. The sample records 3,500 to 4,500 distinct CDR3 sequences, 13% to 15% being singletons. The V end lost 0 bases, the J end lost 3 bases, and 6 bases lay between the germline ends. This CDR3 has 13 amino acids. Germline V gene lookup returns CDR1 SGDLS and CDR2 YYNGEE. The TCR originated in a human patient who had a liver transplant. The T cells may come from the graft donor. The chain uses TRBV9 and TRBJ1-2; D is perhaps TRBD1 (5 bases). CDR3 in amino acids: CASSVGGDYGYTF. The CDR3 DNA follows: TGTGCCAGCAGCGTAGGGGGGGACTATGGCTACACCTTC.